This T cell receptor (beta chain) comes out of a study of beta chain features in type 1 diabetes. Note on this clone: What it binds is unknown.

Study-wide findings and caveats: Shorter templates might be favored by PCR, and equally so in patients and in controls.

The germline CDR1 and CDR2 sequences are SNHLY and FYNNEI. The CDR3 spans 14 residues. Trimming cost V 5 bases and J 4 bases; bases outside gene matches: 5. The study reverse transcribed the entire isolated RNA, so it sequenced expressed TCRB transcripts. The data were produced by immunoSEQ multiplex PCR, yet TCRdb's version contains in-frame clones alone and is incomplete. The sample contains roughly 250,000 clones, about 10% of which appear only once. This receptor was taken from a woman in her late teens or twenties in good health. The chain uses TRBV2 and TRBJ1-1, with 9 bases aligning to TRBD1. Material for sequencing was naive CD4+ T cells from blood. Here the CDR3 reads CASSHETGGTEAFF. As DNA, the CDR3 is TGTGCCAGCAGTCACGAGACAGGGGGCACTGAAGCTTTCTTT. Filled out from reference TRBV2 and TRBJ1-1, the complete variable domain reads EPEVTQTPSHQVTQMGQEVILRCVPISNHLYFYWYRQILGQKVEFLVSFYNNEISEKSEIFDDQFSVERPDGSNFTLKIRSTKLEDSAMYFCASSHETGGTEAFFGQGTRLTVV.